What follows are 25 T cell receptor beta chains derived from one specimen sequenced in a study of CD8 T cells in ankylosing spondylitis. One entry per CDR3 protein results from TCRdb running MiXCR on the 5' RACE reads. The sample lists more than 150,000 distinct CDR3 sequences, over 10% occurring once. Sample: blood, either unsorted or a sorted T cell fraction (not recorded which). These TCRs come from a female donor with ankylosing spondylitis or in good health (not recorded which).

In this sample, this clonotype turned up many times. The chain joins TRBV11-3 to TRBJ2-1; no definite D call. The CDR3 runs to 17 residues. V was pared by 2 bases and J by 3 bases, with 17 bases between. Germline loops: CDR1 SGHNT, CDR2 YENEEA. The CDR3 loop is CASSLTHLGSLYNEQFF. CDR3 DNA sequence: TGTGCCAGCAGCTTAACCCACTTGGGCTCCCTCTACAATGAGCAGTTCTTC.

This clonotype was seen many times. The chain couples TRBV28 to TRBJ2-7; no firm D call. CDR1 and CDR2 (germline): MDHEN, SYDVKM. The CDR3 sequence is 11 residues long. Trimming shortened V by 10 bases and J by 3 bases, and 10 bases separated the two germline ends. In DNA form, the CDR3 reads TGTGCCACCTCGGTCAGCTACGAGCAGTACTTC. Translated: CATSVSYEQYF.

This clonotype was counted ten times or more. Compared with germline, one end of the junction differs, possibly owing to a read error. The V gene is TRBV25-1, the J gene TRBJ2-5; TRBD1 might be the D (5 bases). CDR1 and CDR2 from the germline V gene are MGHDK and SYGVNS. The CDR3 extends over 15 amino acids. CDR3 nucleotide sequence: TGTGCCAGCAGTGAATCGCCAGGGCAACAAGGGACCCAGTACTTC. Amino acids: CASSESPGQQGTQYF.

This clonotype appeared many times. The rearrangement joins TRBV5-1 to TRBJ1-2; TRBD1 is a possible D gene (5 bases). The germline V gene has CDR1 SGHRS and CDR2 YFSETQ. Trimming pared 5 bases from V and 6 bases from J, leaving 17 bases between. This CDR3 has 14 amino acids. The CDR3 coding sequence is TGCGCCAGCAGTAGACAGTGGCCTTGGGATGGCTACACCTTC. It is translated as CASSRQWPWDGYTF. The whole variable domain, remainder taken from reference TRBV5-1 and TRBJ1-2, is KAGVTQTPRYLIKTRGQQVTLSCSPISGHRSVSWYQQTPGQGLQFLFEYFSETQRNKGNFPGRFSGRQFSNSRSEMNVSTLELGDSALYLCASSRQWPWDGYTFGSGTRLTVV.

In this sample, this clonotype turned up a few times. The chain combines TRBV15 with TRBJ2-6; D uncertain. The CDR3 is 17 amino acids. CDR1 and CDR2 from the germline V gene are LNHNV and YYDKDF (reference sequence). The V and J ends lost 3 bases and 8 bases respectively, with 20 bases between them. The CDR3 region is CATSSPLESYGSNVLTF. DNA of the CDR3: TGTGCCACCAGCAGCCCTCTGGAGTCATATGGTTCCAACGTCCTGACTTTC.

This clonotype was recorded many times. The J gene is TRBJ1-5, the V gene TRBV12-3 or TRBV12-4, with 9 bases identical to TRBD1. The V segment lost 6 bases and the J segment 7 bases; nucleotides outside the gene matches: 13. CDR3 length equals 16 residues. For the CDR3, the DNA is TGTGCCAGCAGCTCCCCAGAGACAGGGGGGCTGCAGCCCCAGCATTTT. The encoded protein is CASSSPETGGLQPQHF.

This clonotype showed up just a few times. This chain uses TRBV5-1 with TRBJ2-1; TRBD2 is a possible D gene (5 bases). CDR1 is SGHRS and CDR2 is YFSETQ in the germline V gene. This CDR3 has 17 amino acids. Trimming stripped 1 base from V and 1 base from J, with 15 bases between. The CDR3: CASSLLAVRGSYNEQFF. DNA of the CDR3: TGCGCCAGCAGCTTGTTGGCGGTTCGAGGGTCCTACAATGAGCAGTTCTTC.

This clonotype appeared many times. The chain employs TRBV29-1 and TRBJ1-5; possible D gene TRBD1, 6 bases. This CDR3 is built from 14 residues. The V gene's germline CDR1 is SQVTM and CDR2 ANQGSEA. Deletions cut 3 bases from V and 4 bases from J, with 13 bases between. CDR3 sequence: CSVDGQGPNQPQHF. The CDR3 coding sequence is TGCAGCGTTGACGGCCAGGGGCCTAATCAGCCCCAGCATTTT.

Only a few counts were recorded for this clonotype. The chain combines TRBV4-1 with TRBJ2-7; D possibly corresponds to TRBD2 (6 bases). CDR3 length equals 15 residues. The germline CDR1 and CDR2 sequences are MGHRA and YSYEKL. Trimming took 1 base from V and 3 from J, leaving 13 bases between them. The CDR3 DNA reads TGCGCCAGCAGCCAAGGACTATCGGGAGTCTACGAGCAGTACTTC. Its protein is CASSQGLSGVYEQYF.

The table lists this clonotype with many counts. This sequence joins TRBV29-1 and TRBJ2-7, with TRBD1 matching over 7 bases. CDR1 and CDR2 (germline): SQVTM, ANQGSEA. The CDR3 is made up of 13 amino acids. Germline trimming cut 6 bases from V and 2 bases from J; bases unmatched to any gene: 7. The CDR3 region is CSVQKGTAYEQYF. Here the CDR3 DNA reads TGCAGCGTCCAGAAGGGGACAGCCTACGAGCAGTACTTC.

This chain links TRBV11-2 with TRBJ2-1; 11 positions agree with TRBD1. This CDR3 is 21 amino acids long. The V gene end was trimmed by 1 base and the J gene end by 2 bases; junction bases not matched to a gene: 16. The germline V gene has CDR1 SGHAT and CDR2 FQNNGV. CDR3 loop: CASSLGLGQGANFGPYNEQFF. CDR3 sequence (DNA): TGTGCCAGCAGCTTAGGTTTAGGACAGGGGGCGAATTTTGGCCCCTACAATGAGCAGTTCTTC.

J is TRBJ2-7 and V is TRBV7-2, with a tentative D call TRBD1 (6 bases). Trimming stripped 0 bases from V and 5 bases from J, with 11 bases between. The CDR3 has 14 residues. Germline V gene sequence: CDR1 SGHTA, CDR2 FQGNSA. The CDR3 reads CASSLANRANEQYF. In DNA form, the CDR3 reads TGTGCCAGCAGCTTAGCCAACAGGGCCAACGAGCAGTACTTC.

With regard to this clonotype: Relative to the germline gene, one junction end is altered; a read error may explain this. The chain joins TRBV20-1 to TRBJ1-5, with D unresolved. CDR3 size: 12 residues. Germline V gives CDR1 DFQATT, CDR2 SNEGSKA (reference sequence). DNA of the CDR3: TGCAGTGCTAGACAGAACAATCAGCCCCACCATTTT. This gives the protein CSARQNNQPHHF.

As to this clonotype: A much larger clone sits a single nucleotide away, making a read error possible. The J gene is TRBJ1-1, the V gene TRBV20-1; D is perhaps TRBD1 (5 bases). This CDR3 is 14 amino acids long. Germline V gene sequence: CDR1 DFQATT, CDR2 SNEGSKA (reference sequence). The CDR3 DNA reads as TGCAGTGCTAGTAGGGGCAGGATAAACACTGAAGCTTCCTTT. This encodes CSASRGRINTEASF.

This clonotype was seen a handful of times. This rearrangement joins TRBV19 to TRBJ2-1, with D maybe TRBD1 (6 bases). Deletions cut 4 bases from V and 7 bases from J, with 11 bases between. Germline V gene data show CDR1 as LNHDA and CDR2 as SQIVND (reference sequence). This CDR3 comprises 13 residues. CDR3 sequence reads: CASSTQGWNEQFF. The CDR3 nucleotides read TGTGCCAGTAGTACACAGGGTTGGAATGAGCAGTTCTTC. Full variable domain (outside the CDR3, taken from reference TRBV19 and TRBJ2-1): DGGITQSPKYLFRKEGQNVTLSCEQNLNHDAMYWYRQDPGQGLRLIYYSQIVNDFQKGDIAEGYSVSREKKESFPLTVTSAQKNPTAFYLCASSTQGWNEQFFGPGTRLTVL.

Ten or more counts support this clonotype. One junction end disagrees with the germline gene, perhaps due to a read error. The rearrangement uses TRBV24-1 and TRBJ2-1, with 8 bases lining up with TRBD1. The CDR3 covers 13 residues. CDR1 is KGHDR, CDR2 SFDVKD, per germline. The CDR3 sequence is CATGETGANEQFF. The CDR3 DNA follows: TGTGCCACCGGTGAGACAGGGGCCAATGAGCAGTTCTTC.

Many counts were recorded for this clonotype. The gene calls are TRBV28 and TRBJ1-2; D is perhaps TRBD1 (5 bases). V was pared by 3 bases and J by 0 bases, with 11 bases between. Germline V gene lookup returns CDR1 MDHEN and CDR2 SYDVKM. This CDR3 spans 15 amino acids. The CDR3 DNA reads as TGTGCCAGCAGTTTCACTCTGACAGCTAACTATGGCTACACCTTC. It codes for CASSFTLTANYGYTF.

This clonotype was observed many times. CDR3 DNA: TGTGCCAGCAGCTCGACAGGGGATGAGACCCAGTACTTC. The encoded protein is CASSSTGDETQYF. J is TRBJ2-5 and V is TRBV5-4, with 8 bases aligning to TRBD1. This CDR3 has 13 amino acids. The germline V gene encodes CDR1 SGHNT and CDR2 YYREEE (reference sequence). With V trimmed by 3 bases and J by 5 bases, 3 bases remained unmatched.

In its sample, this clonotype was seen many times. This chain connects TRBV11-1 to TRBJ2-2; D possibly corresponds to TRBD1 (5 bases). Germline assignment: CDR1 SGHAT and CDR2 FQDESV (reference sequence). The CDR3 has 14 amino acids. Trimming removed 5 bases at V and 3 bases at J, with 10 bases between. The CDR3 sequence: CASSPQGYTGELFF. The CDR3 DNA follows: TGTGCCAGCAGCCCGCAGGGTTACACCGGGGAGCTGTTTTTT.

This clonotype was seen ten or more times. The genes are TRBV20-1 and TRBJ1-4; D perhaps matches TRBD1 (5 bases). With 1 base removed from V and 6 bases from J, the gap between germline ends came to 9 bases. CDR3 length: 13 amino acids. Germline V lookup: CDR1 DFQATT, CDR2 SNEGSKA (reference sequence). CDR3 in amino acids: CSARVVGDEKLFF. DNA of the CDR3: TGCAGTGCTAGAGTGGTAGGGGATGAAAAACTGTTTTTT.

The gene calls are TRBV9 and TRBJ2-1; 8 nucleotides match TRBD2. This CDR3 comprises 16 residues. The V gene's germline CDR1 is SGDLS and CDR2 YYNGEE. Trimming took 0 bases from V and 2 from J; bases not matched to a gene: 4. The CDR3, as DNA: TGTGCCAGCAGCGTAGATAGTAGCGGGACCTACAATGAGCAGTTCTTC. It is translated as CASSVDSSGTYNEQFF.

This clonotype was observed at least ten times. The chain recombines TRBV27 with TRBJ2-7; D gene ambiguous. Germline CDR1 is MNHEY and CDR2 is SMNVEV (reference sequence). The V and J ends lost 2 bases and 5 bases respectively, with 10 bases between them. The CDR3 has 13 residues. The DNA for the CDR3 is TGTGCCAGCAGTTTACTATCCGCAGACGAGCAGTACTTC. It is translated as CASSLLSADEQYF.

This clonotype was detected many times. The rearrangement uses TRBV28 and TRBJ2-5, with D uncertain. Germline loops: CDR1 MDHEN, CDR2 SYDVKM. Trimming removed 3 bases at V and 3 bases at J, with 14 bases between. This CDR3 is built from 15 residues. This CDR3 is CASSLTSWSEETQYF. The CDR3 coding sequence is TGTGCCAGCAGTTTGACTTCATGGTCGGAAGAGACCCAGTACTTC.

This clonotype was detected many times. J is TRBJ1-2 and V is TRBV28, with TRBD1 matching 12 bases. The V segment lost 1 base and the J segment 2 bases; nucleotides outside the gene matches: 5. CDR3 length: 17 amino acids. From germline, CDR1 is MDHEN and CDR2 SYDVKM. The CDR3 region is CASSLLAGTGGNYGYTF. As DNA, the CDR3 is TGTGCCAGCAGTTTATTGGCCGGGACAGGGGGCAACTATGGCTACACCTTC.

This clonotype was seen many times. The chain has TRBV19 and TRBJ1-1, with 10 bases fitting TRBD1. Per germline, CDR1 LNHDA and CDR2 SQIVND (reference sequence). V was clipped by 8 bases and J by 7 bases; unmatched bases: 10. This CDR3 is built from 14 residues. DNA for the CDR3: TGTGCCAGTGGGAATGACGGGACAGGGGTTGAAGCTTTCTTT. Translated: CASGNDGTGVEAFF.